Listed below are T cell receptor beta chains from one sample, sequenced in a study. TCRdb re-analysed the RT-PCR reads in MiXCR, keeping a single row per CDR3 protein. This sample has more than 600,000 distinct CDR3 sequences; approximately 15% occur once, and the top ten carry roughly 3.9%. Sequencing was carried out using memory CD4+ T cells from blood. The receptors shown here come from a female donor in good health, serving as a healthy control. Both conserved end residues are trimmed from each CDR3. Each record gives: clone size, D gene, V gene, CDR3 protein. A D gene is named only where the DNA matches it firmly. Clone size, where shown, is once, few, many, or a class for clones that have expanded.

- - TRBV10-3 AISENSFYGYT
many TRBD2 TRBV18 ASSPLELASQETQY
few - TRBV6-5 ANSPPGDTQY
few - TRBV5-1 ASSLLGGHTEAF
few TRBD2 TRBV20-1 SASPGGYEQY
- TRBD2 TRBV30 AWSVAGGRNEQF
few - TRBV29-1 SVDYGSGNTIY
few TRBD1 TRBV25-1 ASSSTRTGGYT
- - TRBV28 ASSISSAQETQY
- TRBD2 TRBV15 ATSRTGLAETQY
few - TRBV12-3/TRBV12-4 ASRPSRDYNEQF
few TRBD1 TRBV15 ATSTDRGGEKLF
- - TRBV20-1 SAPSNGRRAANEKLF
many - TRBV29-1 SVSTLRGETQY
once - TRBV20-1 SAMPGSTEAF